Included here is one T cell receptor (beta chain) sequence, with context. At the DNA level, this CDR3 is encoded by other sequences in the same sample as well. The data stem from a study of blood T cell repertoires in COVID-19. Overall study context: The United States, Italy and Spain supplied acute and convalescent COVID-19 samples.

This CDR3 has 16 residues. Losses at the gene ends were 2 bases for V and 2 bases for J; bases not matched to a gene: 4. The germline V gene encodes CDR1 MGHRA and CDR2 YSYEKL. Patients from Seattle were sampled longitudinally, starting during active infection. In the authors' methods: Amplification from reference gene primers served as the basis for estimated nucleated cell counts. Some clones are missing from TCRdb's copy, which holds only in-frame ones; the method was immunoSEQ multiplex PCR. V and J calls and clone size are copied from that table; D and trimming were computed from the DNA. The sample includes 35,000 to 40,000 clones, about 85% of them seen just once.

Material for sequencing was peripheral blood. This sequence was found in a man aged 60 to 69 with COVID-19, enrolled during active disease. This chain joins TRBV4-1 and TRBJ1-5, with 9 bases identical to TRBD1. The CDR3, as DNA: TGCGCCAGCAGCCAAACAGGGGGCGCTGGCAATCAGCCCCAGCATTTT. This gives the protein CASSQTGGAGNQPQHF.